A selection of T cell receptor beta chains follows, all from one sample in a study of blood T cell repertoires in COVID-19. Method: immunoSEQ multiplex PCR; TCRdb's copy keeps in-frame clones and lacks some. The sample has 200,000 to 250,000 clones; approximately 81% are singletons. The sequencing sample was made of peripheral blood. The receptor set was obtained from a woman of 80 years or more with active or convalescent COVID-19. Each CDR3 is given with its conserved first and last residue. D genes are given only for firm matches. Size values are once, few and many counts, or a class for expanded clones, and some rows have none.

d_call: .
clone_size: .
j_call: TRBJ1-1
v_call: TRBV12-3/TRBV12-4
cdr3_nt: TGTGCCAGCACCACCGGGGGGGGCACTGAAGCTTTCTTT
cdr3_aa: CASTTGGGTEAFF

d_call: .
clone_size: .
j_call: TRBJ2-1
v_call: TRBV14
cdr3_nt: TGTGCCAGCAGCCACGCCTATTTAGCGCCAAGCTCCTACAATGAGCAGTTCTTC
cdr3_aa: CASSHAYLAPSSYNEQFF

d_call: .
clone_size: .
j_call: TRBJ2-3
v_call: TRBV6-2/TRBV6-3
cdr3_nt: TGTGCCAGCAGTTACGGGGGAGGTAACACAGATACGCAGTATTTT
cdr3_aa: CASSYGGGNTDTQYF

d_call: TRBD1
clone_size: .
j_call: TRBJ2-5
v_call: TRBV29-1
cdr3_nt: TGCAGCGTCCAGAGAGGGACAGGGAGTGAGACCCAGTACTTC
cdr3_aa: CSVQRGTGSETQYF

d_call: TRBD2
clone_size: few
j_call: TRBJ2-7
v_call: TRBV6-5
cdr3_nt: TGTGCCAGCAGGATCGTTAGCGGGGTGGACGAGCAGTACTTC
cdr3_aa: CASRIVSGVDEQYF

d_call: TRBD2
clone_size: .
j_call: TRBJ2-5
v_call: TRBV3-1/TRBV3-2
cdr3_nt: TGTGCCAGCAGCCAAGGGACTAGCGGGGGGGCCGAGACCCAGTACTTC
cdr3_aa: CASSQGTSGGAETQYF

d_call: TRBD1
clone_size: .
j_call: TRBJ2-1
v_call: TRBV24-1
cdr3_nt: TGTGCCACCAGTGGGCGGGGGGGACAGGGGGCTGCAAGCAATGAGCAGTTCTTC
cdr3_aa: CATSGRGGQGAASNEQFF

d_call: .
clone_size: once
j_call: TRBJ2-7
v_call: TRBV5-1
cdr3_nt: TGCGCCAGCAGCTTGGGATCCAGGGTCCCCTACGAGCAGTACTTC
cdr3_aa: CASSLGSRVPYEQYF

d_call: .
clone_size: .
j_call: TRBJ1-1
v_call: TRBV21-1
cdr3_nt: TGTGCCAGCAGCAAACGAAGGAGGGACGACACTGAAGCTTTCTTT
cdr3_aa: CASSKRRRDDTEAFF

d_call: TRBD2
clone_size: .
j_call: TRBJ2-1
v_call: TRBV5-1
cdr3_nt: TGCGCCAGCAGCTTACTAGCGGGGGGCAGAGATGAGCAGTTCTTC
cdr3_aa: CASSLLAGGRDEQFF

d_call: .
clone_size: .
j_call: TRBJ2-2
v_call: TRBV11-1
cdr3_nt: TGTGCCAGCAGCCGAGGACTGGGGAACACCGGGGAGCTGTTTTTT
cdr3_aa: CASSRGLGNTGELFF

d_call: .
clone_size: .
j_call: TRBJ2-3
v_call: TRBV11-2
cdr3_nt: TGTGCCAGCAGCCCGGGGCGACAGCGGGCGGGGAGAGATACGCAGTATTTT
cdr3_aa: CASSPGRQRAGRDTQYF

d_call: TRBD2
clone_size: .
j_call: TRBJ2-1
v_call: TRBV5-6
cdr3_nt: TGTGCCAGCAGCACGGTGACTAGCGAGCAGTTCTTC
cdr3_aa: CASSTVTSEQFF

d_call: .
clone_size: few
j_call: TRBJ2-2
v_call: TRBV28
cdr3_nt: TGTGCCAGCAGACTCGACGGGAGCCACATGAGGACCGGGGAGCTGTTTTTT
cdr3_aa: CASRLDGSHMRTGELFF

d_call: .
clone_size: .
j_call: TRBJ1-2
v_call: TRBV29-1
cdr3_nt: TGCAGCGTTGAGCCGGGTATTCCGTCTTATGGCTACACCTTC
cdr3_aa: CSVEPGIPSYGYTF